Many counts were recorded for the clone carrying this TCR beta chain. The antigen is undetermined. A universal primer site came from template switching; cDNA carried unique molecular identifiers. TCRdb analysed the 5' RACE reads with MiXCR anew, one entry per CDR3 protein. The sample records 300,000 to 400,000 distinct CDR3 sequences, around 9.7% being singletons. The sample comes from a study of identical twins. The study's findings and limits: The more abundant beta clonotypes in cord blood had fewer insertions, and memory repertoires did not show this.

The ends were cut back, 0 bases at V and 5 bases at J, with 16 bases in the middle. Germline V lookup: CDR1 LNHNV, CDR2 YYDKDF (reference sequence). CDR3 length: 16 residues. The V call is TRBV15, the J call TRBJ2-5; tentatively, D is TRBD2 (6 bases). What was sequenced was naive T cells sorted from blood. The sequence came from a woman aged 50 to 65 in good health. This chain's CDR3 is CATSRESPSRGETQYF. The CDR3, as DNA: TGTGCCACCAGCAGAGAAAGCCCCTCCCGGGGGGAGACCCAGTACTTC. The full variable domain, in which reference TRBV15 and TRBJ2-5 provide the parts outside the CDR3, is DAMVIQNPRYQVTQFGKPVTLSCSQTLNHNVMYWYQQKSSQAPKLLFHYYDKDFNNEADTPDNFQSRRPNTSFCFLDIRSPGLGDTAMYLCATSRESPSRGETQYFGPGTRLLVL.